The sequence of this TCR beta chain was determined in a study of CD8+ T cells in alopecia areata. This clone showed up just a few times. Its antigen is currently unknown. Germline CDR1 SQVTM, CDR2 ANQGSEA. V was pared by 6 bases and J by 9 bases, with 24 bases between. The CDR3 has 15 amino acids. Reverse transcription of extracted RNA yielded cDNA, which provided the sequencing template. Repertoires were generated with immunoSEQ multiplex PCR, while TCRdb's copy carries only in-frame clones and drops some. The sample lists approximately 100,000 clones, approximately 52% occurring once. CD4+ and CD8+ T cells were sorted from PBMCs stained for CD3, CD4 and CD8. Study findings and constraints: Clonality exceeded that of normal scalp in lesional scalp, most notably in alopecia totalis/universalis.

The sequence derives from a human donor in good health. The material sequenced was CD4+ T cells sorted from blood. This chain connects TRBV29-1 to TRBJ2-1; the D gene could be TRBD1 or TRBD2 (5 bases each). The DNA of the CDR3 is TGCAGCGTAACAAGGGGTACGATTGGCCGGGGTGAGCAGTTCTTC. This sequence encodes CSVTRGTIGRGEQFF.